This T cell receptor beta chain was retrieved from a study of lymphopenia after photon versus proton radiotherapy. Measured with immunoSEQ multiplex PCR; TCRdb has only the in-frame clones, and not every one. The sample carries 150,000 or so clones, around nine tenths recorded once. Study-level points and caveats: Only patients who died were analyzed for survival; proton advantage is unproven. Relative stability marked proton patients; photon patients lost diversity and naive cells.

The CDR3 length is 17 residues. The germline V gene has CDR1 LNHNV and CDR2 YYDKDF (reference sequence). Trimming removed 0 bases from V and 6 bases from J; junction bases left unmatched: 12. A remark on this clone: Its antigen is not known.

The chain has TRBV15 and TRBJ2-3; 7 bases are a match to TRBD2. Sequencing was performed on peripheral blood, taken from a patient treated with photon-based radiotherapy. The TCR was taken from a man aged 50 to 60 with gastric cancer. CDR3 DNA sequence: TGTGCCACCAGCAGAGATTATAATAGCGGGCCGCTGGATACGCAGTATTTT. Its protein is CATSRDYNSGPLDTQYF.